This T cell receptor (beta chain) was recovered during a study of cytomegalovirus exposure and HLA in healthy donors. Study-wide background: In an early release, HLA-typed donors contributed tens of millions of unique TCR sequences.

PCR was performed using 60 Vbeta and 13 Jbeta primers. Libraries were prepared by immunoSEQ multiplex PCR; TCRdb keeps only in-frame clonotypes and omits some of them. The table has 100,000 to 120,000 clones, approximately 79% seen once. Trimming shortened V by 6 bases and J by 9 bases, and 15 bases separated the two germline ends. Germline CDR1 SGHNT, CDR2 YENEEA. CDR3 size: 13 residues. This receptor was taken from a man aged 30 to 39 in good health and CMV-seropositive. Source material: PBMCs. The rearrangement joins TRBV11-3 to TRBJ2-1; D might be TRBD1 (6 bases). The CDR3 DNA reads TGTGCCAGCAGTCCCGACAGGTCAGGTGAGCAGTTCTTC. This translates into CASSPDRSGEQFF.